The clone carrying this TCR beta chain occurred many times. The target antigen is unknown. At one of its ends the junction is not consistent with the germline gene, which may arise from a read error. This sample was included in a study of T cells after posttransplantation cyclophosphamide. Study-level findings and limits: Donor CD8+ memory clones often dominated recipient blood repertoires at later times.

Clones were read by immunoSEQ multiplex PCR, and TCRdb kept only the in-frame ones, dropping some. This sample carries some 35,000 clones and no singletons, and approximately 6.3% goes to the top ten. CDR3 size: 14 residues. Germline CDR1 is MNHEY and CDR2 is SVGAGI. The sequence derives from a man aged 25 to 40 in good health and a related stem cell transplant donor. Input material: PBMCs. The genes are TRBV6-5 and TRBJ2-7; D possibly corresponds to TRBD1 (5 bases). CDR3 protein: CASSSRTPPYEQYF. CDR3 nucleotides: TGTGCCAGTAGTTCGAGGACACCTCCCTACGAGCAGTACTTC.